The T cell receptor (beta chain) described here comes from a study of long-term antiretroviral therapy in people with HIV. With respect to this clone: The antigen remains undetermined.

This CDR3 region has 14 residues. V was cut by 8 bases and J by 0 bases, with 10 bases left in between. CDR1 is LNHDA and CDR2 is SQIVND in the germline V gene (reference sequence). Study findings and constraints: Collection of the blood took place between about 2004 and 2017. The ART regimens in use then may have been less effective than current ones. The study found that diversity rose after ART but stayed below transplant donor controls. Controls had broader CDR3 length ranges than HIV repertoires did.

Sequencing used immunoSEQ v3.0 at survey level. Per-sample TRB depth target: about 40,000-55,000 T-cell genomes. The table came from immunoSEQ multiplex PCR; TCRdb's copy has only in-frame clones and leaves some out. The sample holds approximately 47,000 clones, under 90% seen once. This TCR was recovered from a woman aged 18-29 years with HIV. Sequencing used unsorted PBMCs, obtained 0.8 years after starting antiretroviral therapy. This chain links TRBV19 with TRBJ2-2; D remains unclear. The CDR3 protein is CASCRTANTGELFF. CDR3 DNA sequence: TGTGCCAGTTGTAGGACCGCGAACACCGGGGAGCTGTTTTTT.